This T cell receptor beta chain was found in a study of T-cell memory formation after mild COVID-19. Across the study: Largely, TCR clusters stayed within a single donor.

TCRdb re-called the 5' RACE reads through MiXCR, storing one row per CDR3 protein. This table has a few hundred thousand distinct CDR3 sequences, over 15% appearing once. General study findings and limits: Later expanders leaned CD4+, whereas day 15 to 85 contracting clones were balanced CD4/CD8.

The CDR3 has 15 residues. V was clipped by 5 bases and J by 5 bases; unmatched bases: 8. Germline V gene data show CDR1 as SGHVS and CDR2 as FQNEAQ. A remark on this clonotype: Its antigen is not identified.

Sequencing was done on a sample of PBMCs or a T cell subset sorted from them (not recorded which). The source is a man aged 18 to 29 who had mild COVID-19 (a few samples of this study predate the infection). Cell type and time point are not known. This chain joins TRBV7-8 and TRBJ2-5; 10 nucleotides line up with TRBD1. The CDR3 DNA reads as TGTGCCAGCAGCATGGGACAGGGGATAGGGGAGACCCAGTACTTC. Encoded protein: CASSMGQGIGETQYF. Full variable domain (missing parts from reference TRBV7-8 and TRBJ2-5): GAGVSQSPRYKVAKRGQDVALRCDPISGHVSLFWYQQALGQGPEFLTYFQNEAQLDKSGLPSDRFFAERPEGSVSTLKIQRTQQEDSAVYLCASSMGQGIGETQYFGPGTRLLVL.